The clone carrying this T cell receptor beta chain was observed a handful of times. What it recognizes is unknown. The data belong to a study of beta chain features in type 1 diabetes. Study details: All samples yielded some 100,000,000 examined sorted cells.

Trimming took off 3 bases at V and 2 bases at J, with 14 bases between the two ends. This CDR3 is 15 amino acids long. Germline CDR1 and CDR2: ENHRY and SYGVKD. Every bit of the isolated RNA underwent reverse transcription, so sequencing read expressed TCRB transcripts. About 3.6 million reads was the average for naive, central memory and regulatory T cell samples. Sequencing was performed with immunoSEQ multiplex PCR; in TCRdb, only in-frame clones are kept and a portion is missing. This sample has 350,000 to 450,000 clones, with approximately 15% found just once. Study outcomes and limitations: TCRB CDR3s were moderately but significantly shorter in Type 1 diabetes patients in all four CD4+ subsets.

J is TRBJ2-7 and V is TRBV10-3; TRBD2 is a possible D gene (5 bases). The TCR sequence derives from a man aged 25 to 45 in good health. Sequencing input: naive CD4+ T cells from blood. The CDR3 here is CAISDRGSVTYEQYF. Here the CDR3 DNA reads TGTGCCATCAGTGACCGGGGATCCGTGACCTACGAGCAGTACTTC.